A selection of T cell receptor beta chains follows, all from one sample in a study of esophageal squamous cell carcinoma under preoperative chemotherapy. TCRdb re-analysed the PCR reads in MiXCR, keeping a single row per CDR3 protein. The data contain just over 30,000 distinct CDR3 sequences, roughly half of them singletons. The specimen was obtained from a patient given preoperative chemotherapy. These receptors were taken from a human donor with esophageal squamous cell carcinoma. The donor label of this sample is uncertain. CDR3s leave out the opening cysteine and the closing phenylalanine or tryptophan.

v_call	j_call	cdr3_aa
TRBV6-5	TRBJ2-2	ARSLGVVSTGALY
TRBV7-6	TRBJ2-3	ASSPGFGAKNTQY
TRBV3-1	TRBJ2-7	ASSQGGAPYEQY
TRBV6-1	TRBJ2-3	ASSELGRSYKDTQY
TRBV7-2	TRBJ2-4	ASRAPGGRAKNMQY
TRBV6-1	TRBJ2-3	ASSELWGRYQDTQY
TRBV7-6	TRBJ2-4	ARSLGVADQDTQY
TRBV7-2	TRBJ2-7	ASSFRLAGPYEQY
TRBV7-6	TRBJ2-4	GSSSGARGKDMQY
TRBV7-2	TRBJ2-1	ASSLAGDAQY
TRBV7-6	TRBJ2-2	ASSLSGISSTEKQF
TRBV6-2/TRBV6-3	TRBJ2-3	ASSRLAGVRTNTQY
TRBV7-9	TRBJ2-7	ASSLARASGTYEQY
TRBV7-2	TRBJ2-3	GSSSGVKAKNTQY
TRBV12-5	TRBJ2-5	ASGPGGTSQETQY
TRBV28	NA	ASSLHSGYEQY
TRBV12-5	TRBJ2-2	ATSGTSPGELF
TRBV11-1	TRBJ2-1	ASSSGLRNEQF
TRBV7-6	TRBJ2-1	ASSLDGTAYEQF
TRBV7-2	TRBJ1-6	ASSLATGSSYNSPLH
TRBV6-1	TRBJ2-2	ASSQGIGELF
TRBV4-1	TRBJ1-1	ANSRLPGQSNTEAF
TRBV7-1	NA	AGSSDRDAETQY
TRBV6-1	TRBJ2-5	ASRGQGASEQY
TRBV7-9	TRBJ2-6	ASSTGQGNGANVLT
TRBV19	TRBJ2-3	ASSTTGTGPDTQY
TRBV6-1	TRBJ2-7	ASSEGGQGYEQY
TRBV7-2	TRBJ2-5	ASVKAGGQETQY
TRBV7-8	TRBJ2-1	ASSLRRSKENEQF
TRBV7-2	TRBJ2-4	ASGGGGGGDRDIQY
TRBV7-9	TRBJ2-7	ASSLQNEQY
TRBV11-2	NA	ASSSQQGEGETQY
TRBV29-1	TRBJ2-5	SGLKGPQTQY
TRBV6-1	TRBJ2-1	ASKAGGGDEQF
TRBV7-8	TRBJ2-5	ASSHRTAGETQY
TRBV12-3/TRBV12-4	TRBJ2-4	ASSRGLGAQDTQY
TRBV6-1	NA	ASSVTSGSVGETQY
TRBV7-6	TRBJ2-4	ASSRVSGLAAKDMQY
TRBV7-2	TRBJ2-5	ASSPYRRGLLETQY
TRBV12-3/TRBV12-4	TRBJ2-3	ASSVEGLAGKDTQY
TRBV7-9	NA	ASDPAGPNPDTQY
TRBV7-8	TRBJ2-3	ASSLAWIQAGSTETQY
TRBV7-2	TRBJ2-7	ASSLGGGAYEQY
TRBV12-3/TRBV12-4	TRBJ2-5	ASSLEGGESRY
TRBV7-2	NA	ASSFDGGPGEQY
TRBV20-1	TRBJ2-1	SARDSTGEPQF
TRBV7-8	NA	ASLLDGNTGEQY
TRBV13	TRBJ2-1	ASSSGKSSYNEQF
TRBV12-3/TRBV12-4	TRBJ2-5	ASSSRQGQGREQY
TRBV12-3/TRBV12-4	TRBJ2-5	ASSLAMGLAGEVQETQY
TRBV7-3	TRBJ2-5	ASGTGTSGRANEQY
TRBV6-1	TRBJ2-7	ASSPGAGAYEQY
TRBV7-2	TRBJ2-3	ASSSGLKTDTQY